Listed below are T cell receptor beta chains from one sample, sequenced in a study of blood T cell repertoires in COVID-19. Using immunoSEQ multiplex PCR, the repertoire was profiled, and TCRdb retains in-frame clones only, with some absent. The sample has 100,000 or so clones, roughly 92% seen once. The sequenced material came from peripheral blood. Source of these receptors: a man between 65 and 85 years old with acute or convalescent COVID-19. Both conserved end residues are part of each CDR3. Each record gives: CDR3 DNA, CDR3 protein, clone size, J gene, D gene, CDR3 length, V gene. The D gene is left open where the match is weak. Clone size appears in some rows only: once, few, many, or a class for an expanded clone.

TGCGCCAGCAGACAAGACAGGGGGCGGGAAACTGAAGCTTTCTTT	CASRQDRGRETEAFF	-	TRBJ1-1	TRBD1	15	TRBV5-1
TGTGCCAGCAGCCAAGTGTCCGGGACAGGGACTGAAGCTTTCTTT	CASSQVSGTGTEAFF	-	TRBJ1-1	TRBD1	15	TRBV14
TGTGCCAGCAGTTTAATAGAGGCGACAGGGGCGGTTACTGAAGCTTTCTTT	CASSLIEATGAVTEAFF	-	TRBJ1-1	TRBD1	17	TRBV27
TGTGCCAGCAGTTCCGCGGCGGGAGGGTTATACGAGCAGTACTTC	CASSSAAGGLYEQYF	-	TRBJ2-7	TRBD2	15	TRBV28
TGTGCCAGCTCAGGACTAGCGGGGACAGATACGCAGTATTTT	CASSGLAGTDTQYF	-	TRBJ2-3	-	14	TRBV12-1
TGTGCCAGCAGTGGACAACCCTATGGCTACACCTTC	CASSGQPYGYTF	once	TRBJ1-2	-	12	TRBV2
TGCAGCGTTGGACAGAACTATGGCTACACCTTC	CSVGQNYGYTF	-	TRBJ1-2	-	11	TRBV29-1
TGCAGCGTTGAAGATACAGGGGAGCTGCTATATGGCTACACCTTC	CSVEDTGELLYGYTF	-	TRBJ1-2	TRBD1	15	TRBV29-1
TGTGCCAGCAGCCTTGGCAGGGGGAGCTACACCTTC	CASSLGRGSYTF	-	TRBJ1-2	TRBD1	12	TRBV7-9
TGTGCCAGCAGTTACTCGCAGGGAAGCAATCAGCCCCAGCATTTT	CASSYSQGSNQPQHF	-	TRBJ1-5	-	15	TRBV6-5
TGTGCCACCTCTGTTTACAGGGGGCTTAATGAGCAGTTCTTC	CATSVYRGLNEQFF	-	TRBJ2-1	TRBD1	14	TRBV6-5
TGTGCCAGCAGTTCCCCACTGGCGGGAGCCTACAATGAGCAGTTCTTC	CASSSPLAGAYNEQFF	-	TRBJ2-1	TRBD2	16	TRBV28
TGTGCCAGCAGTCGGGGGTTCGAAAAACTGTTTTTT	CASSRGFEKLFF	-	TRBJ1-4	-	12	TRBV28
TGCGCCAGCAGCCGGCTAGCGGGGGCTTACAATGAGCAGTTCTTC	CASSRLAGAYNEQFF	-	TRBJ2-1	TRBD2	15	TRBV5-1
TGTGCCAGCAGACCGACAGGGACTGGAAACACCATATATTTT	CASRPTGTGNTIYF	-	TRBJ1-3	TRBD1	14	TRBV28
TGTGCCATCAGTGAGGTGGCAGGGACTAATGAAAAACTGTTTTTT	CAISEVAGTNEKLFF	-	TRBJ1-4	-	15	TRBV10-3
TGTGCCAGCAGCCCAGGGACTAGCGGGCAGCAGACCCAGTACTTC	CASSPGTSGQQTQYF	-	TRBJ2-5	TRBD2	15	TRBV13
TGTGCCAGCACCCCGCAGGGGGCAAGAATGGATACGCAGTATTTT	CASTPQGARMDTQYF	-	TRBJ2-3	TRBD1	15	TRBV6-5
TGTGCCATCAGTGAGACACTAAGACTAGCGGGAGGACTCGAGCAGTACTTC	CAISETLRLAGGLEQYF	few	TRBJ2-7	TRBD2	17	TRBV10-3
TGTGCCAGCAGAATGACTAGCGTCCATGAGCAGTTCTTC	CASRMTSVHEQFF	-	TRBJ2-1	TRBD2	13	TRBV5-8
TGTGCCACCAGCAGAGGAGGGATCCTTAGCAATCAGCCCCAGCATTTT	CATSRGGILSNQPQHF	few	TRBJ1-5	-	16	TRBV15
TGTGCCAGCACCCGACAGGGATCCGAGCAGTACTTC	CASTRQGSEQYF	-	TRBJ2-7	TRBD1	12	TRBV7-9
TGCGCCAGCAGCTTGACAGGGAGCAATGAGCAGTTCTTC	CASSLTGSNEQFF	-	TRBJ2-1	-	13	TRBV5-1
TGTGCCAGCACCGGCTCCAGGGGCACCGGGGAGCTGTTTTTT	CASTGSRGTGELFF	few	TRBJ2-2	-	14	TRBV7-2
TGTGCCAGCAGTCGGGTTCTAAGTGGAATCGAAAAACTGTTTTTT	CASSRVLSGIEKLFF	once	TRBJ1-4	-	15	TRBV28
TGCGCCAGCAGCTTGGACCAGGGAATGCGTTCACCCCTCCACTTT	CASSLDQGMRSPLHF	-	TRBJ1-6	-	15	TRBV5-1